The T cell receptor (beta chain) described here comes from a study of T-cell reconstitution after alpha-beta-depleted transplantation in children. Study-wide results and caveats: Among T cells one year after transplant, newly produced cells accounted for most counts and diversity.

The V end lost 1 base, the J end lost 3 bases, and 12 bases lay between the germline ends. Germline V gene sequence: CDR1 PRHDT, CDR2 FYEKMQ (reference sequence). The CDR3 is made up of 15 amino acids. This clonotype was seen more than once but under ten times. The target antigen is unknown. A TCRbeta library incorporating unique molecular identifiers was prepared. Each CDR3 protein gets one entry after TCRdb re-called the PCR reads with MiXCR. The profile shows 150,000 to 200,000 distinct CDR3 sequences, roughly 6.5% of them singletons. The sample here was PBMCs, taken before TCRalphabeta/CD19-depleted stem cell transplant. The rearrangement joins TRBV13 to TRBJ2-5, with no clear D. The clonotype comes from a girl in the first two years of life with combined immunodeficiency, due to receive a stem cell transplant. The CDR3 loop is CASSLEDAVEETQYF. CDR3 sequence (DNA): TGTGCCAGCAGCTTAGAGGACGCGGTAGAAGAGACCCAGTACTTC.